The 23 T cell receptor beta chains presented below share a single source sample, sequenced in a study of CD8+ T cells in alopecia areata. RNA extraction was followed by reverse transcription into cDNA, which acted as the sequencing template. Sequenced by immunoSEQ multiplex PCR; TCRdb stores in-frame clones only, minus some. The data show about 110,000 clones, 50% to 60% seen once. The sequenced material came from NKG2D-low CD8+ T cells sorted from blood. The receptors originated from a human donor with alopecia areata.

This clone was found a few times. The genes are TRBV28 and TRBJ1-1; the D gene is possibly TRBD1 (5 bases). With 6 bases removed from V and 1 base from J, the gap between germline ends came to 9 bases. This CDR3 spans 13 amino acids. CDR1 and CDR2 from the germline V gene are MDHEN and SYDVKM. The CDR3 DNA follows: TGTGCCAGCAGAGGGACGGAGAACACTGAAGCTTTCTTT. It specifies CASRGTENTEAFF. The full variable domain, rest sourced from reference TRBV28 and TRBJ1-1, is DVKVTQSSRYLVKRTGEKVFLECVQDMDHENMFWYRQDPGLGLRLIYFSYDVKMKEKGDIPEGYSVSREKKERFSLILESASTNQTSMYLCASRGTENTEAFFGQGTRLTVV.

The V and J genes are TRBV13 and TRBJ2-7; 12 bases align to TRBD2. Trimming removed 5 bases from V and 4 bases from J; junction bases left unmatched: 3. CDR1 is PRHDT, CDR2 FYEKMQ, per germline (reference sequence). There are 14 residues in the CDR3. DNA for the CDR3: TGTGCCAGCAGCCGGGGACTAGCGGGTTACGAGCAGTACTTC. It specifies CASSRGLAGYEQYF.

The V call is TRBV5-6, the J call TRBJ1-1; D perhaps matches TRBD1 (6 bases). Trimming cost V 2 bases and J 1 base, with 15 bases left between them. This CDR3 spans 16 amino acids. The V gene's germline CDR1 is SGHDT and CDR2 YYEEEE. The DNA of the CDR3 is TGTGCCAGCAGCTTTACTAGGGGGGTCACGAACACTGAAGCTTTCTTT. Protein: CASSFTRGVTNTEAFF.

The chain employs TRBV7-6 and TRBJ2-2; 9 nucleotides agree with TRBD1. The trim removed 1 base at V and 2 bases at J, leaving 2 bases unmatched. The CDR3 consists of 16 residues. Germline CDR1 is SGHVS and CDR2 is FNYEAQ. CDR3 in amino acids: CASSLVGQGNTGELFF. The DNA for the CDR3 is TGTGCCAGCAGCTTAGTGGGACAGGGAAACACCGGGGAGCTGTTTTTT.

This chain connects TRBV29-1 to TRBJ2-5, with D possibly TRBD2 on 5 matching bases. The V gene's germline CDR1 is SQVTM and CDR2 ANQGSEA. The V gene lost 3 bases and the J gene lost 0 bases, with 17 bases spanning the gap. The CDR3 is 16 residues long. CDR3 sequence (DNA): TGCAGCGTTGAGCGGCCAGCGGAGTTGTACCAAGAGACCCAGTACTTC. Protein product: CSVERPAELYQETQYF.

The chain uses TRBV27 and TRBJ2-7; D possibly corresponds to TRBD2 (6 bases). The V gene lost 5 bases and the J gene lost 5 bases, with 16 bases spanning the gap. Germline V gene data show CDR1 as MNHEY and CDR2 as SMNVEV (reference sequence). This CDR3 is 14 amino acids long. CDR3 nucleotide sequence: TGTGCCAGCAGTACCAAAGGCGGGAACAACGAGCAGTACTTC. Its translation is CASSTKGGNNEQYF.

The genes are TRBV5-6 and TRBJ2-1, with 8 bases aligning to TRBD2. V was pared by 4 bases and J by 6 bases, with 6 bases of the junction left unmatched. This CDR3 is built from 14 residues. In germline, CDR1 is SGHDT, CDR2 YYEEEE. The DNA for the CDR3 is TGTGCCAGCAGCAGCACTAGCGGAATCAATGAGCAGTTCTTC. It encodes CASSSTSGINEQFF.

In this sample, this clone turned up a few times. This chain uses TRBV10-3 with TRBJ2-1; TRBD2 matches 9 bases. Germline-derived CDR1 and CDR2 are ENHRY and SYGVKD. The J segment lost 6 bases and the V segment lost 3 bases, leaving 9 bases of the junction unmatched. The CDR3 runs to 16 residues. CDR3 amino acids: CAISEFAGGPVNEQFF. In DNA form, the CDR3 reads TGTGCCATCAGTGAATTTGCGGGAGGGCCGGTCAATGAGCAGTTCTTC.

This clone was seen just once. Other DNA variants within this sample encode the same CDR3. The chain couples TRBV27 to TRBJ1-1, with TRBD1 as a possible D gene (6 bases). The germline V and J ends were trimmed by 0 bases and 4 bases, with 6 bases remaining between them. The CDR3 contains 13 residues. Looked up from germline, CDR1 is MNHEY and CDR2 is SMNVEV (reference sequence). Here the CDR3 DNA reads TGTGCCAGCAGTTTATCGACAGGCACTGAAGCTTTCTTT. Translating gives CASSLSTGTEAFF.

The rearrangement uses TRBV7-9 and TRBJ2-1; maybe TRBD1 (5 bases). Per the germline V gene, CDR1 is SEHNR and CDR2 is FQNEAQ (reference sequence). Deletions cut 2 bases from V and 7 bases from J, with 6 bases between. The CDR3 runs to 12 residues. The CDR3 loop is CASSLRGNEQFF. CDR3 in DNA: TGTGCCAGCAGCTTAAGGGGAAATGAGCAGTTCTTC.

A few counts support this clone. J is TRBJ2-5 and V is TRBV28, with 9 nucleotides matching TRBD1. Judging by the DNA end, TRBJ2-7 fits better; the J call may be wrong. CDR1 and CDR2 (germline): MDHEN, SYDVKM. The CDR3 totals 15 residues. The CDR3 DNA is TGTGCCAGCAGATCATTACAGGGGGCCGCCTACGAGCAGTACTTC. Its translation: CASRSLQGAAYEQYF.

V gene TRBV4-1 combines with J gene TRBJ1-1, with 8 bases that match TRBD1. The germline gives CDR1 MGHRA, CDR2 YSYEKL. This CDR3 is built from 14 residues. V trimming: 4 bases; J trimming: 8 bases; junction bases outside the gene matches: 9. The DNA for the CDR3 is TGCGCCAGCAGCCCGGAACCGGGACAGGTGGAAGCTTTCTTT. Translating gives CASSPEPGQVEAFF.

This clone was picked up a small number of times. The gene calls are TRBV10-3 and TRBJ2-7, with TRBD2 as a possible D gene (6 bases). In germline, CDR1 is ENHRY, CDR2 SYGVKD. This CDR3 has 13 amino acids. Trimming cost V 3 bases and J 7 bases, with 13 bases left between them. The CDR3 DNA sequence: TGTGCCATCAGTGACGGGGGAGTGGGAGAGCAGTACTTC. This translates into CAISDGGVGEQYF.

This clone came up a few times. V and J are TRBV28 and TRBJ2-7, with a weak D call TRBD1 (6 bases). CDR1 MDHEN and CDR2 SYDVKM come from the germline V gene. CDR3 length: 12 residues. Trimming took off 6 bases at V and 6 bases at J, with 12 bases between the two ends. This CDR3 reads CASSQQGSEQYF. CDR3 nucleotides: TGTGCCAGCAGCCAACAGGGTTCCGAGCAGTACTTC.

This chain links TRBV27 with TRBJ2-1, with a weak D call TRBD1 (5 bases). Germline CDR1 MNHEY, CDR2 SMNVEV (reference sequence). The CDR3 spans 14 residues. V gave up 8 bases and J gave up 1 base, with 12 bases separating them. The CDR3 sequence: CASGQTFSYNEQFF. CDR3 DNA sequence: TGTGCCAGCGGACAAACTTTTTCCTACAATGAGCAGTTCTTC.

The V call is TRBV29-1, the J call TRBJ2-5, with 8 positions matching TRBD1. TRBJ2-7 matches the DNA end more closely, so the J call is doubtful. Germline CDR1 and CDR2: SQVTM and ANQGSEA. This CDR3 is built from 14 residues. The CDR3 spells CSVEVQGTGYEQYF. The CDR3 bases are TGCAGCGTTGAAGTACAAGGGACAGGCTACGAGCAGTACTTC.

V usage is TRBV2 and J usage is TRBJ2-1; 10 bases line up with TRBD1. V dropped 6 bases and J dropped 7; count of bases not matched to a gene: 9. The germline gives CDR1 SNHLY, CDR2 FYNNEI. The CDR3 length is 15 residues. As DNA, the CDR3 is TGTGCCAGCAGGGAACCGGGACAGGGGAATAATGAGCAGTTCTTC. Translation gives CASREPGQGNNEQFF.

The chain is built from TRBV4-2 and TRBJ2-2; the match to TRBD2 covers 11 bases. Germline CDR1 and CDR2: LGHNA and YNFKEQ. The CDR3 totals 18 residues. Germline trimming cut 4 bases from V and 6 bases from J; bases unmatched to any gene: 13. Here the CDR3 DNA reads TGTGCCAGCAGCCCAACAAACCGGCTAGCGGGAGGTCCCGGGGAGCTGTTTTTT. Its translation: CASSPTNRLAGGPGELFF.

The chain has TRBV29-1 and TRBJ1-2; a weak D match, TRBD1 (5 bases). Trimming took 0 bases from V and 8 from J, leaving 22 bases between them. This CDR3 region has 16 residues. Germline values: CDR1 SQVTM, CDR2 ANQGSEA. CDR3 region: CSVEDRSVTRVVGYTF. The CDR3 coding sequence is TGCAGCGTTGAAGATAGGTCCGTAACCAGGGTGGTCGGCTACACCTTC.

J is TRBJ2-7 and V is TRBV7-2, with 8 bases fitting TRBD2. From germline, CDR1 is SGHTA and CDR2 FQGNSA. Germline trimming cut 1 base from V and 5 bases from J; bases unmatched to any gene: 4. The CDR3 loop spans 14 amino acids. The CDR3 nucleotides read TGTGCCAGCAGCTTAGAGGGACTAGGCGACGAGCAGTACTTC. Translation gives CASSLEGLGDEQYF.

The sample holds a few counts of this clone. The chain links TRBV27 to TRBJ2-7, with 9 bases lining up with TRBD1. The ends lost 6 bases at V and 2 bases at J; junction bases unmatched: 8. Germline lookup yields CDR1 MNHEY and CDR2 SMNVEV (reference sequence). The CDR3 totals 15 residues. The CDR3 bases are TGTGCCAGCAGCCGGGGGACAGGGAGCCCCTACGAGCAGTACTTC. This gives the protein CASSRGTGSPYEQYF.

The V gene is TRBV6-1, the J gene TRBJ1-1, with D uncertain. CDR3 length: 12 residues. Germline V CDR1 and CDR2: MNHNS, SASEGT. The V end lost 7 bases, the J end lost 1 base, and 7 bases lay between the germline ends. This chain's CDR3 is CASNSWNTEAFF. As DNA, the CDR3 is TGTGCCAGCAATTCGTGGAACACTGAAGCTTTCTTT.

This sequence joins TRBV27 and TRBJ1-2, with 7 bases that match TRBD1. The CDR3 runs to 14 residues. Per germline, CDR1 MNHEY and CDR2 SMNVEV (reference sequence). V dropped 5 bases and J dropped 2; count of bases not matched to a gene: 5. The CDR3 DNA follows: TGTGCCAGCAGTCGAACAGGGGTAAACTATGGCTACACCTTC. It yields the protein CASSRTGVNYGYTF.